The sequence of this T cell receptor (beta chain) was determined in a study of cytomegalovirus exposure and HLA in healthy donors. Germline CDR1 and CDR2: LNHDA and SQIVND (reference sequence). The V and J ends lost 3 bases and 6 bases respectively, with 12 bases between them. This CDR3 is built from 14 residues. This clone was detected a few times. Sequencing was performed with immunoSEQ multiplex PCR; in TCRdb, only in-frame clones are kept and a portion is missing. The table lists 250,000 or so clones, roughly 87% of them singletons. Sequencing used PBMCs. This TCR was sampled from a man between 18 and 29 years old in good health and CMV-seropositive. The J gene is TRBJ2-1, the V gene TRBV19; a possible D gene is TRBD2 (6 bases). The CDR3 spells CASSITGEVNEQFF. The CDR3 DNA follows: TGTGCCAGTAGTATCACGGGGGAGGTCAATGAGCAGTTCTTC.